This T cell receptor beta chain was sequenced during a study of Ad26.COV2.S vaccination and SARS-CoV-2 variants. At the level of the study: Participants got Ad26.COV2.S intramuscularly, once or twice 56 days apart.

Germline CDR1 reads SGHNT; CDR2 reads YYREEE (reference sequence). The CDR3 loop spans 15 amino acids. Generated by immunoSEQ multiplex PCR, the TCRdb table keeps only in-frame clones and is missing some. The sample consists of roughly 250,000 clones, 87% of them appearing once. Documented treatment: around 19 received Ad26.COV2.S at low or high dose, single or two shots; roughly five received placebo; per-sample allocation not given. It was on day 63 after the first vaccine or placebo injection that samples were taken. This adult donor, from Boston, was 18-55 years old. In regard to this clone: Its ends do not fully match the called genes, so a read error is possible.

The clonotype originates from a person aged 18-65 years who received the Ad26.COV2.S COVID-19 vaccine or a placebo. The chain joins TRBV5-4 to TRBJ2-3; TRBD2 aligns across 8 bases. Sequences were derived from peripheral blood, sampled in a trial of Ad26.COV2.S vaccine versus placebo. CDR3 in DNA: TGTGCCAGCAGCCCATCCGGGAGGGGCACGGATACGCAGTATTTT. It yields the protein CASSPSGRGTDTQYF.